This T cell receptor (beta chain) was found in a study of PD-1 blockade in classical Hodgkin lymphoma. The V end lost 5 bases, the J end lost 0 bases, and 13 bases lay between the germline ends. CDR1 and CDR2 (germline): LNHDA, SQIVND (reference sequence). This CDR3 has 16 residues. The study's findings and limits: What drove the repertoire differences, possibly disease activity or prior therapy, has not been defined.

Libraries were prepared by immunoSEQ multiplex PCR; TCRdb keeps only in-frame clonotypes and omits some of them. The data contain approximately 100,000 clones, 85% to 90% of them singletons. Every patient was affected by relapse after autologous stem cell transplantation, while exposure to brentuximab vedotin was not uniform. This clone was observed a handful of times. Its antigen is unknown. The sequence was obtained from a human donor with classical Hodgkin lymphoma. Sequenced material: peripheral blood mononuclear cells (PBMCs), taken before the second cycle of nivolumab. The V call is TRBV19, the J call TRBJ1-4, with D maybe TRBD1 (5 bases). The CDR3 loop is CASSLPRGATNEKLFF. The CDR3 DNA reads TGTGCCAGTAGTTTGCCCCGGGGGGCAACTAATGAAAAACTGTTTTTT.